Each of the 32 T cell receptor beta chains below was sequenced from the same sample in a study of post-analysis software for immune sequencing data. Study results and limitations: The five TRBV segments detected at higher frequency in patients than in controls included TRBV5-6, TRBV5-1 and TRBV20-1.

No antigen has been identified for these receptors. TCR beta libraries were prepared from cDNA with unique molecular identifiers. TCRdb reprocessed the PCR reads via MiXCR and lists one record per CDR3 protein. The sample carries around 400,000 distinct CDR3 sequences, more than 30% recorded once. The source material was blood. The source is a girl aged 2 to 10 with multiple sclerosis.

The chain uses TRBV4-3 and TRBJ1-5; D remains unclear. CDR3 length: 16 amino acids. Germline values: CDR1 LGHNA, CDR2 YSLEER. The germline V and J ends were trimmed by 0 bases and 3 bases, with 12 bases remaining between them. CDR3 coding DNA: TGCGCCAGCAGCCAAGAGCCCTGGGAGTACAATCAGCCCCAGCATTTT. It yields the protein CASSQEPWEYNQPQHF.

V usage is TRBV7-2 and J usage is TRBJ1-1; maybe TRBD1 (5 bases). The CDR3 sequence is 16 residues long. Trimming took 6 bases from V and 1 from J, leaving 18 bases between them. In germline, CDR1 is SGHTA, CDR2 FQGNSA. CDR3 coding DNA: TGTGCCAGCAGACCGATGGGGTGGGGCCGGAACACTGAAGCTTTCTTT. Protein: CASRPMGWGRNTEAFF.

Here the CDR3 reads CASSLAAASYNEQFF. CDR3 nucleotide sequence: TGTGCCAGCAGCTTAGCGGCCGCCTCCTACAATGAGCAGTTCTTC. The chain links TRBV7-9 to TRBJ2-1; D gene unclear. Germline CDR1 is SEHNR and CDR2 is FQNEAQ (reference sequence). The ends were cut back, 0 bases at V and 0 bases at J, with 6 bases in the middle. The CDR3 is made up of 15 amino acids.

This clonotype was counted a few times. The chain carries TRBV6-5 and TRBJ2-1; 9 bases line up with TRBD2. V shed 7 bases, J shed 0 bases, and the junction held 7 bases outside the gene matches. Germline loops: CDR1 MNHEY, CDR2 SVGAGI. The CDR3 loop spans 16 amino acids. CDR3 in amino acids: CASKAGGASSYNEQFF. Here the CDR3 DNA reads TGTGCCAGCAAAGCGGGAGGCGCAAGCTCCTACAATGAGCAGTTCTTC.

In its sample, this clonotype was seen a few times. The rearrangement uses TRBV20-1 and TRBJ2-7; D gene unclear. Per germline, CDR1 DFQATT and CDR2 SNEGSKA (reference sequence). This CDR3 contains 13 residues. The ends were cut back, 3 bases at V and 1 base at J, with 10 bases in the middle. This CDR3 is CSASAIHSYEQYF. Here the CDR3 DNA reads TGCAGTGCTAGTGCCATTCATTCCTACGAGCAGTACTTC.

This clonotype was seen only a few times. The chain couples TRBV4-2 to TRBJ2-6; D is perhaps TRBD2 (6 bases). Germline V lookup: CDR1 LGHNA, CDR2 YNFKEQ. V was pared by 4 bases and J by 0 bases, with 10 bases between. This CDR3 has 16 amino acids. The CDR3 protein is CASSRQGGSGANVLTF. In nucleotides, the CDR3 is TGTGCCAGCAGCCGCCAGGGAGGCTCTGGGGCCAACGTCCTGACTTTC.

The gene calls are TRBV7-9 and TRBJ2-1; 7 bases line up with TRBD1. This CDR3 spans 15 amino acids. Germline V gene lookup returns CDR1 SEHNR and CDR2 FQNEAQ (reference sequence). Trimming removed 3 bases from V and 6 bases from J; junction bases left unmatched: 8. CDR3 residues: CASSLTGLSGNEQFF. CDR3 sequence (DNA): TGTGCCAGCAGCTTGACAGGGCTGAGTGGCAATGAGCAGTTCTTC.

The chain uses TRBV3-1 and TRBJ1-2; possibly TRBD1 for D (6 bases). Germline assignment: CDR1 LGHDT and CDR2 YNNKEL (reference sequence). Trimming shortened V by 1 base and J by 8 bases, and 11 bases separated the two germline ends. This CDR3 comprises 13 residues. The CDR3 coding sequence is TGTGCCAGCAGCCAAGCAGGGGCTCAAGGCTACACCTTC. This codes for CASSQAGAQGYTF.

The CDR3 coding sequence is TGTGCCAGCAGTTACTTCGACACGATAAACAATGAGCAGTTCTTC. Residues: CASSYFDTINNEQFF. The V and J genes are TRBV6-5 and TRBJ2-1; no clear D gene. Between the trimmed V and J ends, which lost 1 base and 5 bases, there was a span of 12 bases. CDR1 MNHEY and CDR2 SVGAGI come from the germline V gene. This CDR3 comprises 15 residues.

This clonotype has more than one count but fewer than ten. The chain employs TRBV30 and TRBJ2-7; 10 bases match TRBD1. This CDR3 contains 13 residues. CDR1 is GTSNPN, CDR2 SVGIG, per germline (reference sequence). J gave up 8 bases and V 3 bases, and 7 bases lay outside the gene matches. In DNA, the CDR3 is TGTGCCTGGAGACTATCGACAGGGGGCAAGCAGTACTTC. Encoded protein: CAWRLSTGGKQYF.

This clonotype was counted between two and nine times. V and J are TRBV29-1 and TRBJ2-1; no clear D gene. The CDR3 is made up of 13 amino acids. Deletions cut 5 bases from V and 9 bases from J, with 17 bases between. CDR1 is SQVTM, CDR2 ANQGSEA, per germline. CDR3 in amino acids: CSVFGPVWGEQFF. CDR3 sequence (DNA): TGCAGCGTTTTCGGGCCCGTTTGGGGTGAGCAGTTCTTC.

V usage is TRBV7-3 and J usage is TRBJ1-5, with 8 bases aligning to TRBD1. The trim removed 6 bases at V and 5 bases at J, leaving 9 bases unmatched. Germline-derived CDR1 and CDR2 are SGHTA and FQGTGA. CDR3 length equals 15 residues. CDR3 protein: CASSLTGGADQPQHF. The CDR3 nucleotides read TGTGCCAGCAGTCTTACAGGGGGGGCGGATCAGCCCCAGCATTTT.

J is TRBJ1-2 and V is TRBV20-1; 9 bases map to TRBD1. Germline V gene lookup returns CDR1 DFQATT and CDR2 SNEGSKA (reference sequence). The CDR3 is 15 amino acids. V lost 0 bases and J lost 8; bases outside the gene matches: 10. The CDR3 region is CSARDPGQGMRGYTF. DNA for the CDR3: TGCAGTGCTAGAGATCCGGGACAGGGAATGCGGGGCTACACCTTC.

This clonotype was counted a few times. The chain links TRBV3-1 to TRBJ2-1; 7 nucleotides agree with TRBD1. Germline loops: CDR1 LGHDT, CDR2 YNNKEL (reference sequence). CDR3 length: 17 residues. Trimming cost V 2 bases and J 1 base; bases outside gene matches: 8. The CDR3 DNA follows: TGTGCCAGCAGCCAATTCCCCCGGGACAGATCCTACAATGAGCAGTTCTTC. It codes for CASSQFPRDRSYNEQFF.

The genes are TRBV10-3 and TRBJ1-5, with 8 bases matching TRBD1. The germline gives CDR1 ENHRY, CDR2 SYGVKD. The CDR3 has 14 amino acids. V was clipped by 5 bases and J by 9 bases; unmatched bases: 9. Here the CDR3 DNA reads TGTGCCATCAGTATACAGGGGGAAGGGGCGCCCCAGCATTTT. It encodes CAISIQGEGAPQHF.

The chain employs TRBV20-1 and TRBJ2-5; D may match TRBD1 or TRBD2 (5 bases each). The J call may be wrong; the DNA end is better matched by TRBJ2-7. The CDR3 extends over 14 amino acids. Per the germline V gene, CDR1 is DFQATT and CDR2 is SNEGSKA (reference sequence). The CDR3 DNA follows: TGCAGTGTTGAGGGGCGGGCAAAATCCTACGAGCAGTACTTC. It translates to CSVEGRAKSYEQYF.

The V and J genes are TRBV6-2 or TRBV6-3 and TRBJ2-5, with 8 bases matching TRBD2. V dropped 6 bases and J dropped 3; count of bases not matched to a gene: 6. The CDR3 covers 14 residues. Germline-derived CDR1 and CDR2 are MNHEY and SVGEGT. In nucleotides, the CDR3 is TGTGCCAGCAGAGAGCGGGGGTCCAAAGAGACCCAGTACTTC. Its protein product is CASRERGSKETQYF.

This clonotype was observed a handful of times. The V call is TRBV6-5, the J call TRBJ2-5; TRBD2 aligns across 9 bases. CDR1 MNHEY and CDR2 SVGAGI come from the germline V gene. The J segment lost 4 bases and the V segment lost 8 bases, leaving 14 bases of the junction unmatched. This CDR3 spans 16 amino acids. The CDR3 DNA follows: TGTGCCAGCTCCTCCTCGGGACTAGCTTTAGGAGAGACCCAGTACTTC. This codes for CASSSSGLALGETQYF.

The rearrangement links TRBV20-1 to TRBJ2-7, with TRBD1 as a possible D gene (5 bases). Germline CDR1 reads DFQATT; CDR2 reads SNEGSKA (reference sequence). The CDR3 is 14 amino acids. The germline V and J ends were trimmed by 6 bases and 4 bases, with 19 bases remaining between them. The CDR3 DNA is TGCAGTGCCGACCGGACCTCCTCAGGGTACGAGCAGTACTTC. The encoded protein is CSADRTSSGYEQYF.

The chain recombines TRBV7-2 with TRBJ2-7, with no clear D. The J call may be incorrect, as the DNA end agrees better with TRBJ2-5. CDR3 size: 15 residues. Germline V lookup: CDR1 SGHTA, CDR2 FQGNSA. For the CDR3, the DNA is TGTGCCAGCAGCTTACTTTTTCAGAGTTTGGAGACCCAGTACTTC. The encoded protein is CASSLLFQSLETQYF.

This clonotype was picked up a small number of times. The DNA for the CDR3 is TGTGCCAGCAGTTACTCGGGACAGGGACATTCACCCCTCCACTTT. Translating it yields CASSYSGQGHSPLHF. This chain uses TRBV6-6 with TRBJ1-6, with 9 bases lining up with TRBD1. The junction had 2 bases not matched to a gene; V was cut back by 0 bases and J by 8 bases. The CDR3 length is 15 residues. Germline CDR1 and CDR2: MNHNY and SVGAGI (reference sequence).

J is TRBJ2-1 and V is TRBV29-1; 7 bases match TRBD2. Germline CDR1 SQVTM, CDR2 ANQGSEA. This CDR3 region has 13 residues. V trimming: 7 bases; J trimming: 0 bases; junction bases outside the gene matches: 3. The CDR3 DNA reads TGCAGCGGGGAGGGGAGCTCCTACAATGAGCAGTTCTTC. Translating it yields CSGEGSSYNEQFF.

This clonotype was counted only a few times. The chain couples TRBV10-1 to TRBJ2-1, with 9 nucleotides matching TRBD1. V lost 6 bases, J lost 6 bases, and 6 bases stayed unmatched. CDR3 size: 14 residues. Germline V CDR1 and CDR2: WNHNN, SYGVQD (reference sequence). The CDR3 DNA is TGCGCCAGCAGCCCGGGACAGGGCCTCAATGAGCAGTTCTTC. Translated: CASSPGQGLNEQFF.

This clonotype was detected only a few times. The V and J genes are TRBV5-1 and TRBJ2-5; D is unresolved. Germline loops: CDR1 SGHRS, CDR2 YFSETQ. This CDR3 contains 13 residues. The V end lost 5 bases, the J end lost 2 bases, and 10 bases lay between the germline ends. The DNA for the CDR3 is TGCGCCAGCAGAACCTATGCTCAAGAGACCCAGTACTTC. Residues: CASRTYAQETQYF. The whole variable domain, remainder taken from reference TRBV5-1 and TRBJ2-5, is KAGVTQTPRYLIKTRGQQVTLSCSPISGHRSVSWYQQTPGQGLQFLFEYFSETQRNKGNFPGRFSGRQFSNSRSEMNVSTLELGDSALYLCASRTYAQETQYFGPGTRLLVL.

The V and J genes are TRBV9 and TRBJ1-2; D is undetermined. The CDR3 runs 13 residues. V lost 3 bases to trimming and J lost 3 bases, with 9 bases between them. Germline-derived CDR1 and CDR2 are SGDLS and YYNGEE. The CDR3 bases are TGTGCCAGCAGCGGGACGGATTACTATGGCTACACCTTC. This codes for CASSGTDYYGYTF.

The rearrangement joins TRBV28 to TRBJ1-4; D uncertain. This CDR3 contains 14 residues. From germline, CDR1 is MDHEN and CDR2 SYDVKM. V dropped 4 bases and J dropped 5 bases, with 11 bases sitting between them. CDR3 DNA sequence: TGTGCCAGCAGTTATGGCAGGAGGAATGAAAAACTGTTTTTT. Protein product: CASSYGRRNEKLFF.

The CDR3 coding sequence is TGCGCCAGCAGCTTGGCAGGGGATGCGAGCATTCAGTACTTC. Translating it yields CASSLAGDASIQYF. The chain links TRBV5-1 to TRBJ2-4; D is possibly TRBD1 (6 bases). The germline V gene has CDR1 SGHRS and CDR2 YFSETQ. Between the trimmed V and J ends, which lost 0 bases and 9 bases, there was a span of 13 bases. CDR3 size: 14 residues.

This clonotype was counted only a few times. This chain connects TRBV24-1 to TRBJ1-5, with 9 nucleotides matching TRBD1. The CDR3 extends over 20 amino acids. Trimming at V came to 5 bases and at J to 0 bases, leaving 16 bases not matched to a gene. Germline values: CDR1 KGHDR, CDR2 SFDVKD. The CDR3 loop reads CATSVGQGIWFRGSNQPQHF. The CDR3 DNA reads TGTGCCACCAGTGTGGGACAGGGAATCTGGTTTCGTGGTAGCAATCAGCCCCAGCATTTT.

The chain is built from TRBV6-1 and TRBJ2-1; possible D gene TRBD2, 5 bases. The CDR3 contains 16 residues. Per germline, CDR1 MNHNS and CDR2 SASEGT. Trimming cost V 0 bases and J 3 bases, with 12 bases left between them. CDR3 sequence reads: CASSEALGVRYNEQFF. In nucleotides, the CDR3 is TGTGCCAGCAGTGAAGCGCTCGGGGTACGCTACAATGAGCAGTTCTTC.

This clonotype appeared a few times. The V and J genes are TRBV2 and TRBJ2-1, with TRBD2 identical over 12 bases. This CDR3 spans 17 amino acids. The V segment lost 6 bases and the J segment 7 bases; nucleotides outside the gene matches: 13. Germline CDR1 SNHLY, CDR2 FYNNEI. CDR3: CASRGITSGRPLNEQFF. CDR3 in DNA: TGTGCCAGCAGGGGAATTACTAGCGGGAGGCCCCTTAATGAGCAGTTCTTC.

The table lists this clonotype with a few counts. The CDR3 sequence is CASSQVGRIYGYTF. CDR3 nucleotides: TGCGCCAGCAGCCAAGTCGGAAGAATCTATGGCTACACCTTC. The rearrangement uses TRBV4-1 and TRBJ1-2; D is unresolved. Germline lookup yields CDR1 MGHRA and CDR2 YSYEKL. The CDR3 length is 14 residues. The ends were cut back, 1 base at V and 4 bases at J, with 10 bases in the middle.

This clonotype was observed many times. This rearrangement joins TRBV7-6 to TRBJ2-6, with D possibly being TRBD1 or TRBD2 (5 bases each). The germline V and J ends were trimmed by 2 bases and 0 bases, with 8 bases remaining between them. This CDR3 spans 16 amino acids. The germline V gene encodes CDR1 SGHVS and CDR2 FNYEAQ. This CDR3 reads CASSLWGPSGANVLTF. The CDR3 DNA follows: TGTGCCAGCAGCTTATGGGGACCCTCTGGGGCCAACGTCCTGACTTTC.